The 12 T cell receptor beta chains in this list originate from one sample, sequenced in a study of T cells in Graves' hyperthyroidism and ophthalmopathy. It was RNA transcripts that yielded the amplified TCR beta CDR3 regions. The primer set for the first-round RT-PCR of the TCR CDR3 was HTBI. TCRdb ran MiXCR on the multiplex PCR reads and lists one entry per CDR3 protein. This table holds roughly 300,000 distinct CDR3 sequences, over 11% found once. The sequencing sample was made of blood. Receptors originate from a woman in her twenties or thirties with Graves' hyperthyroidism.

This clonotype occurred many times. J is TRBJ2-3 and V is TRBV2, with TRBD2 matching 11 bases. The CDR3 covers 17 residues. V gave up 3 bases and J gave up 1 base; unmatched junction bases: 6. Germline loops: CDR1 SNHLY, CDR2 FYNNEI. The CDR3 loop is CASSDSRLAGRTDTQYF. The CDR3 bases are TGTGCCAGCAGTGATTCCCGACTAGCGGGACGCACAGATACGCAGTATTTT.

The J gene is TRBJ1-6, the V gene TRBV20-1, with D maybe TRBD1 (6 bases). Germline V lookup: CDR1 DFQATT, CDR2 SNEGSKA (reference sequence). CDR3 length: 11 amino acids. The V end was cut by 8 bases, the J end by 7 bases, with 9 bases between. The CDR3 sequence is CSYQGNSPLHF. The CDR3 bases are TGCAGTTACCAGGGGAATTCACCCCTCCACTTT.

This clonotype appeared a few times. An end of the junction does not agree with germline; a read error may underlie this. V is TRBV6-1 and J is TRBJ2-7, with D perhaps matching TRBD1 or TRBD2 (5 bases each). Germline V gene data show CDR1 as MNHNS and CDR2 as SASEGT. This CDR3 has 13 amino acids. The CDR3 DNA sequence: TGTGCCAGCAGTCCGCCAGGGAGCTACGAGCAGCACTTC. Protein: CASSPPGSYEQHF.

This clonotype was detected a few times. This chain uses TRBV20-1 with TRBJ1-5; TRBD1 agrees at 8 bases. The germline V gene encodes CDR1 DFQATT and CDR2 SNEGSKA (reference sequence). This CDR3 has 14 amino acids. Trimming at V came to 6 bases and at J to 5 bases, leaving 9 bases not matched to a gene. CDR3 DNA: TGCAGTGCCCTGGACAGGGACAGTCATCAGCCCCAGCATTTT. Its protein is CSALDRDSHQPQHF.

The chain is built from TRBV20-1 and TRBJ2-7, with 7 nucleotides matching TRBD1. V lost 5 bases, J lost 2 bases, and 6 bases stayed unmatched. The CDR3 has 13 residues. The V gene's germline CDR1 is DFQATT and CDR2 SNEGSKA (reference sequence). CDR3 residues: CSARRQGPYEQYF. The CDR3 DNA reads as TGCAGTGCTCGTAGACAGGGCCCCTACGAGCAGTACTTC.

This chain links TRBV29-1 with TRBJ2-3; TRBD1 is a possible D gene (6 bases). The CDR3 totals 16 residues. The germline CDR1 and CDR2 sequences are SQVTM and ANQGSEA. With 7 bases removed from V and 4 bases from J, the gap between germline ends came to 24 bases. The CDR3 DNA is TGCAGCGCCGGCGAGGGGACAACCTATGGGGCAGATACGCAGTATTTT. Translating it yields CSAGEGTTYGADTQYF.

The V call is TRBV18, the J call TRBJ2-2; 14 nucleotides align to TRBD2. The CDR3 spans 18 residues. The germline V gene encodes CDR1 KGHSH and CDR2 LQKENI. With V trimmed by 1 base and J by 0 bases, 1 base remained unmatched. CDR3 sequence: CASSPLGLAGANTGELFF. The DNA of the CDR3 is TGTGCCAGCTCACCACTGGGACTAGCGGGAGCGAACACCGGGGAGCTGTTTTTT.

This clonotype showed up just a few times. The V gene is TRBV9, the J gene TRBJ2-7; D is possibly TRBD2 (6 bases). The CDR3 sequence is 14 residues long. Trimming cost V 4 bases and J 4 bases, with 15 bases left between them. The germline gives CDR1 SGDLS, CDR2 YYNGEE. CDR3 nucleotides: TGTGCCAGCAGCCCCGGAGGGTCGCTGTACGAGCAGTACTTC. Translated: CASSPGGSLYEQYF.

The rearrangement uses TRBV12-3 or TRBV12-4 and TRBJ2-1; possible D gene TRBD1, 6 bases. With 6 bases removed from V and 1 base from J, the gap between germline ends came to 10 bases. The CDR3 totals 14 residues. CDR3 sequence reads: CASRYRASYNEQFF. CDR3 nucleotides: TGTGCCAGCAGATACAGGGCATCCTACAATGAGCAGTTCTTC.

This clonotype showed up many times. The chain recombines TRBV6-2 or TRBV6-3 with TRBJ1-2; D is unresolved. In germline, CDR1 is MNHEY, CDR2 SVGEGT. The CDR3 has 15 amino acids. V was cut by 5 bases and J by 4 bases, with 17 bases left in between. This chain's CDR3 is CASSPPGWRGYGYTF. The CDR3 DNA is TGTGCCAGCAGTCCCCCGGGATGGCGGGGCTATGGCTACACCTTC.

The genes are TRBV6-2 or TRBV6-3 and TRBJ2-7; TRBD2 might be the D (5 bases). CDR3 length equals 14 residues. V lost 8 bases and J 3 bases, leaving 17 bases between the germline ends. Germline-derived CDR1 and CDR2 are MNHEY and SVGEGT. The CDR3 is CASLDSPYYYEQYF. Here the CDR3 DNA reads TGTGCCAGCCTGGACTCCCCCTACTACTACGAGCAGTACTTC.

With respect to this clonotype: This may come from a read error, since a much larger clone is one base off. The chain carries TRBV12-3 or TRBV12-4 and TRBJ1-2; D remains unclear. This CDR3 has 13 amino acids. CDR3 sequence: CGSSLRDHYGYTF. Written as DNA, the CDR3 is TGTGGCAGCAGTTTACGGGATCACTATGGCTACACCTTC.